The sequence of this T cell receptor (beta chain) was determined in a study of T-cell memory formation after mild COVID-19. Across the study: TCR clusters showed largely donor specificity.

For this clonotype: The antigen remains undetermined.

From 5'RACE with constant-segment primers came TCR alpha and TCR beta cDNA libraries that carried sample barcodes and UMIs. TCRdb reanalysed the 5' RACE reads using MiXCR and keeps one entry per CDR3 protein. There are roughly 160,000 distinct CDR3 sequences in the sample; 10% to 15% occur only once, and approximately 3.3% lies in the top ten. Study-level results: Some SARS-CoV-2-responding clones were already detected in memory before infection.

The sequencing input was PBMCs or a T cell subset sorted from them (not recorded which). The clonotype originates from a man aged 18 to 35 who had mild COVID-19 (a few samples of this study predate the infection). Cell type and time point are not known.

The CDR3 reads CASSWLGQGGYGVTDTQYF. Here the CDR3 DNA reads TGTGCCAGCAGTTGGCTAGGACAGGGCGGTTACGGGGTGACAGATACGCAGTATTTT. This sequence joins TRBV6-2 or TRBV6-3 and TRBJ2-3, with TRBD1 matching over 8 bases. The ends lost 4 bases at V and 3 bases at J; junction bases unmatched: 18. The CDR3 totals 19 residues. CDR1 is MNHEY and CDR2 is SVGEGT in the germline V gene.